This T cell receptor beta chain was found in a study of blood T cell repertoires in COVID-19. About the study: Nucleic acid was either cDNA or gDNA, and it came from T cells, B-cell-depleted T cells, or PBMCs.

This clone appeared once. Trimming removed 4 bases at V and 6 bases at J, with 10 bases between. Germline V gives CDR1 MDHEN, CDR2 SYDVKM. This CDR3 contains 13 residues. In the original workflow: Reference gene primer amplification gave estimated nucleated cell counts. Generated by immunoSEQ multiplex PCR, the TCRdb table keeps only in-frame clones and is missing some. D and trimming come from the DNA, and the V and J calls and clone size come from that table. There are about 130,000 clones in the sample; approximately 80% occur only once, and more than 35% lies in the top ten. This clonotype was obtained from a man aged 35 to 55 with active or convalescent COVID-19. This sequence joins TRBV28 and TRBJ2-1; TRBD1 is a possible D gene (6 bases). The sequenced sample was peripheral blood. CDR3 sequence reads: CASSSGQRNEQFF. The CDR3 DNA is TGTGCCAGCAGTTCTGGACAGCGCAATGAGCAGTTCTTC.